This T cell receptor (beta chain) was captured in a study of T cells after yellow fever vaccination. TCRdb itself ran the 5' RACE reads through MiXCR, one entry per CDR3 protein. The sample records a few hundred thousand distinct CDR3 sequences, 4% being singletons. The TCR sequence derives from a man between 18 and 29 years old who received the YFV17D yellow fever vaccine. The sample here was PBMCs, taken 5 days after the yellow fever booster vaccination.

The DNA for the CDR3 is TGTGCCAGTAGAGGACTAGCGGGGTCCGGGGGTTACGAGCAGTACTTC. As protein: CASRGLAGSGGYEQYF. V and J are TRBV4-2 and TRBJ2-7; 12 bases agree with TRBD2. The length of the CDR3 is 16 residues. V shed 9 bases and J 4 bases; nucleotides not matched to a gene: 13. Germline-derived CDR1 and CDR2 are LGHNA and YNFKEQ.